Each of the 31 T cell receptor beta chains below was sequenced from the same sample in a study of breast tumors, draining lymph nodes, adjacent tissues. Samples came from axillary lymph nodes draining the breast cancer. TCRdb called the multiplex PCR reads again in MiXCR, with one record for every CDR3 protein. Of 85,000 to 130,000 distinct CDR3 sequences detected, around 30% appear once; the ten largest clones hold about 6%. Material for sequencing was axillary lymph node tissue. The source is a female donor with breast cancer. Some clones in this sample may be carry-over from other donors' samples.

The rearrangement joins TRBV12-3 or TRBV12-4 to TRBJ1-4; 9 nucleotides agree with TRBD1. V gave up 6 bases and J gave up 12 bases; unmatched junction bases: 11. CDR3 size: 14 residues. The CDR3: CASRGQGTNGELFF. The DNA of the CDR3 is TGTGCCAGCAGGGGACAGGGAACTAATGGAGAACTGTTTTTT.

In its sample, this clonotype was seen many times. The rearrangement uses TRBV4-1 and TRBJ2-2; TRBD1 aligns across 11 bases. Trimming took 6 bases from V and 7 from J; bases not matched to a gene: 10. The CDR3 length is 16 residues. Germline CDR1 MGHRA, CDR2 YSYEKL. The DNA of the CDR3 is TGCGCCAGCAGACTCGGACAGGGGGCGTTGTACGGGGAGCTGTTTTTT. Translated: CASRLGQGALYGELFF.

Ten or more counts support this clonotype. The V call is TRBV5-8, the J call TRBJ2-5; D not certain. Germline CDR1 and CDR2: SGHTS and YDEGEE. This CDR3 region has 15 residues. Trimming stripped 1 base from V and 2 bases from J, with 12 bases between. This CDR3 is CASSLPRARQETQYF. The CDR3 bases are TGTGCCAGCAGCTTGCCCCGCGCGCGGCAAGAGACCCAGTACTTC.

Comment on this clonotype: A much larger clone lies one base from this, so it may be a read error. The CDR3 does not end in the conserved phenylalanine or tryptophan, so this is likely a read error. The gene calls are TRBV19 and TRBJ2-7; TRBD2 matches 9 bases. The CDR3 is 16 residues long. In germline, CDR1 is LNHDA, CDR2 SQIVND (reference sequence). Trimming removed 6 bases from V and 4 bases from J; junction bases left unmatched: 13. CDR3 coding DNA: TGTGCCAGTAGCCTCCAGCTAGCGGGATCCGTATACGAGCAGTACTCC. Residues: CASSLQLAGSVYEQYS.

This clonotype was counted at least ten times. V gene TRBV5-1 combines with J gene TRBJ1-5, with a weak D call TRBD1 (6 bases). Germline V gene lookup returns CDR1 SGHRS and CDR2 YFSETQ. The germline V and J ends were trimmed by 4 bases and 3 bases, with 11 bases remaining between them. The CDR3 is made up of 14 amino acids. CDR3 protein: CASSLGTPNQPQHF. CDR3 nucleotides: TGCGCCAGCAGCCTCGGGACACCCAATCAGCCCCAGCATTTT.

This clonotype was observed many times. V usage is TRBV5-6 and J usage is TRBJ2-2, with 7 positions matching TRBD1. Germline loops: CDR1 SGHDT, CDR2 YYEEEE. Trimming cost V 3 bases and J 0 bases; bases outside gene matches: 5. The length of the CDR3 is 16 residues. CDR3 DNA sequence: TGTGCCAGCAGCTGGACAGGCGCTGCGAACACCGGGGAGCTGTTTTTT. Its protein is CASSWTGAANTGELFF.

The sample holds one count of this clonotype. One end of the junction is discordant with germline, which a read error may explain. CDR3 coding DNA: TGTGCCAGCAGCCGATTCTCGTACTCTGGAAACACCATACATTTT. Residues: CASSRFSYSGNTIHF. V usage is TRBV7-8 and J usage is TRBJ1-3; no clear D. Germline V gene sequence: CDR1 SGHVS, CDR2 FQNEAQ. The CDR3 runs to 15 residues.

This clonotype was detected ten times or more. The chain recombines TRBV5-1 with TRBJ1-2; 7 bases match TRBD1. CDR1 SGHRS and CDR2 YFSETQ come from the germline V gene. The junction had 10 bases not matched to a gene; V was cut back by 4 bases and J by 4 bases. This CDR3 region has 15 residues. CDR3: CASSPSGGKPYGYTF. The CDR3 DNA reads as TGCGCCAGCAGCCCCTCAGGGGGAAAACCCTATGGCTACACCTTC.

This clonotype was counted many times. This chain joins TRBV19 and TRBJ1-2; the D gene is possibly TRBD1 (5 bases). V lost 5 bases, J lost 1 base, and 17 bases lay in between. CDR1 is LNHDA and CDR2 is SQIVND in the germline V gene (reference sequence). This CDR3 has 16 residues. CDR3 coding DNA: TGTGCCAGTAGTTCAAGAGGGACTTTAATTAACTATGGCTACACCTTC. This translates into CASSSRGTLINYGYTF.

V usage is TRBV3-1 and J usage is TRBJ2-4; D may be TRBD1 (6 bases). The CDR3 is 14 residues long. Germline V gene lookup returns CDR1 LGHDT and CDR2 YNNKEL (reference sequence). Trimming removed 7 bases at V and 0 bases at J, with 10 bases between. The CDR3 DNA reads TGTGCCAGCACCCAGGGGTTAGCCAAAAACATTCAGTACTTC. Translated, it gives CASTQGLAKNIQYF.

This clonotype was seen repeatedly, ten times or more. The rearrangement joins TRBV29-1 to TRBJ1-3; TRBD1 agrees at 7 bases. The CDR3 spans 14 residues. The germline gives CDR1 SQVTM, CDR2 ANQGSEA. Trimming at V came to 4 bases and at J to 4 bases, leaving 7 bases not matched to a gene. CDR3 protein: CSVVNRGGGNTIYF. CDR3 sequence (DNA): TGCAGCGTTGTGAACAGGGGCGGAGGAAACACCATATATTTT.

This clonotype was counted many times. V usage is TRBV27 and J usage is TRBJ1-6; D perhaps matches TRBD1 (5 bases). V lost 6 bases and J 7 bases, leaving 16 bases between the germline ends. Per germline, CDR1 MNHEY and CDR2 SMNVEV (reference sequence). The CDR3 sequence is 15 residues long. The CDR3, as DNA: TGTGCCAGCAGACCGGGGCAGGGTTGGAATTCACCCCTCCACTTT. It yields the protein CASRPGQGWNSPLHF.

This clonotype rates as medium-sized. CDR3 in DNA: TGCGCCAGCAGCTTGGGCGGCCGGGGGGGCTACACCTTC. Translation gives CASSLGGRGGYTF. This rearrangement joins TRBV5-1 to TRBJ1-2; D is possibly TRBD1 (5 bases). The V and J ends lost 0 bases and 8 bases respectively, with 11 bases between them. This CDR3 has 13 residues. The germline CDR1 and CDR2 sequences are SGHRS and YFSETQ.

At least ten counts were recorded for this clonotype. A single base separates this from a much larger clone, so it may be a read error. V and J are TRBV20-1 and TRBJ2-1; no reliable D call. CDR3 length equals 11 residues. Germline V gene lookup returns CDR1 DFQATT and CDR2 SNEGSKA (reference sequence). The CDR3 reads CSALSYNEQSF. DNA for the CDR3: TGCAGTGCTCTCTCCTACAATGAGCAGTCCTTC.

In nucleotides, the CDR3 is TGTGCCAGCAGCTTAGGAAGACTAGCGGGCTACGAGCAGTACTTC. Translated, it gives CASSLGRLAGYEQYF. This sequence joins TRBV7-2 and TRBJ2-7; 10 bases are a match to TRBD2. This CDR3 region has 15 residues. J was trimmed by 3 bases and V by 1 base; bases with no gene match: 3. Germline-derived CDR1 and CDR2 are SGHTA and FQGNSA.

This clonotype has more than one count but fewer than ten. This sequence joins TRBV19 and TRBJ1-4, with D maybe TRBD1 (5 bases). The CDR3 has 13 amino acids. With 5 bases removed from V and 8 bases from J, the gap between germline ends came to 12 bases. Germline values: CDR1 LNHDA, CDR2 SQIVND (reference sequence). The CDR3 sequence: CASSQGDGEKLFF. The CDR3 nucleotides are TGTGCCAGTAGTCAGGGAGATGGGGAAAAACTGTTTTTT.

Only one count was recorded for this clonotype. This sequence joins TRBV20-1 and TRBJ2-3; the D is unclear. The CDR3 has 15 residues. Per the germline V gene, CDR1 is DFQATT and CDR2 is SNEGSKA (reference sequence). Trimming pared 5 bases from V and 2 bases from J, leaving 17 bases between. CDR3 DNA: TGCAGTGCTTTTCCTCCCGTAGGGAACACAGATACGCAGTATTTT. This translates into CSAFPPVGNTDTQYF.

Many counts were recorded for this clonotype. This chain uses TRBV6-1 with TRBJ1-5; TRBD1 matches 8 bases. There are 16 residues in the CDR3. Looked up from germline, CDR1 is MNHNS and CDR2 is SASEGT. Germline trimming cut 1 base from V and 3 bases from J; bases unmatched to any gene: 5. The DNA of the CDR3 is TGTGCCAGCAGTGAAGATCCGACAGGGGCCAATCAGCCCCAGCATTTT. Its protein is CASSEDPTGANQPQHF.

In this sample, this clonotype turned up many times. This may arise from a read error, as a much more abundant clone is one base away. The rearrangement links TRBV20-1 to TRBJ2-5; TRBD2 matches at 10 bases. The CDR3 extends over 14 amino acids. V was pared by 4 bases and J by 7 bases, with 9 bases of the junction left unmatched. Germline loops: CDR1 DFQATT, CDR2 SNEGSKA (reference sequence). CDR3 DNA sequence: TGCAGTGCTACAACTAGCGGGATTGGCGCGACCCAGTACTTC. Residues: CSATTSGIGATQYF.

As regards this clonotype: Being one base from a much bigger clone, this may be a read error. This chain connects TRBV6-5 to TRBJ1-4; maybe TRBD1 (5 bases). Germline V gene data show CDR1 as MNHEY and CDR2 as SVGAGI. The CDR3 totals 14 residues. The germline V and J ends were trimmed by 5 bases and 8 bases, with 15 bases remaining between them. This CDR3 is CASSHPGTREKLFF. The CDR3 DNA reads TGTGCCAGCAGTCACCCGGGGACCCGGGAAAAACTGTTTTTT.

In this sample, this clonotype turned up many times. This rearrangement joins TRBV29-1 to TRBJ2-3; the D is unclear. V shed 1 base and J shed 10 bases, with 9 bases lying between them. The CDR3 is 11 amino acids. Germline V gene sequence: CDR1 SQVTM, CDR2 ANQGSEA. The CDR3 DNA sequence: TGCAGCGTTGAAGGACCCTTCCCGCAGTATTTT. Translation gives CSVEGPFPQYF.

In this sample, this clonotype turned up many times. The chain links TRBV7-9 to TRBJ1-6; perhaps TRBD1 as D (5 bases). This CDR3 contains 17 residues. The germline gives CDR1 SEHNR, CDR2 FQNEAQ (reference sequence). The germline V and J ends were trimmed by 7 bases and 4 bases, with 20 bases remaining between them. CDR3 DNA sequence: TGTGCCAGCACCAAATACGTAGGGGATTGGTATAATTCACCCCTCCACTTT. Its translation is CASTKYVGDWYNSPLHF. Full variable domain (remainder filled in from reference TRBV7-9 and TRBJ1-6): DTGVSQNPRHKITKRGQNVTFRCDPISEHNRLYWYRQTLGQGPEFLTYFQNEAQLEKSRLLSDRFSAERPKGSFSTLEIQRTEQGDSAMYLCASTKYVGDWYNSPLHFGNGTRLTVT.

About this clonotype itself: This sequence may be a read error, since a much larger clone differs from it by one base. The chain recombines TRBV9 with TRBJ2-1; TRBD1 matches at 9 bases. The germline V gene has CDR1 SGDLS and CDR2 YYNGEE. CDR3 length: 15 residues. CDR3 sequence reads: CASSAGQGWNNEPFF. The CDR3 coding sequence is TGTGCCAGCAGCGCAGGACAGGGGTGGAACAATGAGCCGTTCTTC.

On this clonotype itself: One end of the junction fails to match germline, which may point to a read error. The V call is TRBV27, the J call TRBJ2-7; D is uncertain. There are 13 residues in the CDR3. The germline CDR1 and CDR2 sequences are MNHEY and SMNVEV (reference sequence). The CDR3 region has the DNA TGCGCCAGCAGTGAGTGGGCAGGTTACGAGCAGTACTTC. Its protein product is CASSEWAGYEQYF.

This clonotype occurred many times. CDR3 protein: CASSPPDRLKPALHF. DNA of the CDR3: TGTGCCAGCAGCCCCCCGGACCGGCTGAAGCCGGCCCTCCACTTT. The chain links TRBV13 to TRBJ1-6; D not resolved. Trimming left V 5 bases short and J 14 bases short, with 22 bases between. CDR3 length equals 15 residues. The germline V gene has CDR1 PRHDT and CDR2 FYEKMQ (reference sequence). Variable domain in full (rest from reference TRBV13 and TRBJ1-6): AAGVIQSPRHLIKEKRETATLKCYPIPRHDTVYWYQQGPGQDPQFLISFYEKMQSDKGSIPDRFSAQQFSDYHSELNMSSLELGDSALYFCASSPPDRLKPALHFGNGTRLTVT.

There are many counts of this clonotype. The V and J genes are TRBV7-6 and TRBJ2-1; weak D call: TRBD2 (5 bases). This CDR3 has 15 amino acids. CDR1 is SGHVS, CDR2 FNYEAQ, per germline. V was clipped by 5 bases and J by 5 bases, with 16 bases between them. The chain's CDR3 is CASSPSRRSDNEQFF. The CDR3 nucleotides read TGTGCCAGCAGCCCCAGCCGGAGGTCCGACAATGAGCAGTTCTTC.

By share, this clonotype ranks as medium-sized (0.01 to 0.1%). This chain links TRBV7-6 with TRBJ2-7, with 7 bases lining up with TRBD1. The CDR3 is 13 amino acids. With V trimmed by 0 bases and J by 4 bases, 0 bases remained unmatched. Germline V gene data show CDR1 as SGHVS and CDR2 as FNYEAQ. CDR3 nucleotide sequence: TGTGCCAGCAGCTTAGCGACAGGGTACGAGCAGTACTTC. This codes for CASSLATGYEQYF.

In this sample, this clonotype turned up a few times. The chain couples TRBV11-1 to TRBJ1-1, with D unresolved. Per the germline V gene, CDR1 is SGHAT and CDR2 is FQDESV (reference sequence). Trimming cost V 2 bases and J 0 bases, with 4 bases left between them. The CDR3 sequence is 13 residues long. CDR3 protein: CASSLWVNTEAFF. CDR3 DNA sequence: TGTGCCAGCAGCTTATGGGTGAACACTGAAGCTTTCTTT. The whole variable domain, filled in from reference TRBV11-1 and TRBJ1-1, reads EAEVAQSPRYKITEKSQAVAFWCDPISGHATLYWYRQILGQGPELLVQFQDESVVDDSQLPKDRFSAERLKGVDSTLKIQPAELGDSAMYLCASSLWVNTEAFFGQGTRLTVV.

This clonotype was counted many times. CDR3 nucleotide sequence: TGTGCCAGCAGCCCGACGGACAGCACCGGGGAGCTGTTTTTT. As protein: CASSPTDSTGELFF. The rearrangement uses TRBV7-3 and TRBJ2-2, with D perhaps TRBD1 (6 bases). CDR1 is SGHTA and CDR2 is FQGTGA in the germline V gene. V lost 5 bases, J lost 4 bases, and 11 bases lay in between. The CDR3 has 14 amino acids.

This clonotype was detected ten times or more. Since a much larger clone is just one base distant, this may be a read error. The chain uses TRBV6-2 or TRBV6-3 and TRBJ1-6; D not certain. CDR3 length: 14 residues. V shed 6 bases and J shed 0 bases, with 6 bases lying between them. CDR1 and CDR2 from the germline V gene are MNHEY and SVGEGT. This CDR3 reads CASSFSSYNSPLHF. The CDR3 coding sequence is TGTGCCAGCAGCTTTAGCTCCTATAATTCACCCCTCCACTTT.

This clonotype was counted many times. The chain has TRBV5-1 and TRBJ2-5; weak D call: TRBD2 (6 bases). This CDR3 comprises 16 residues. Trimming pared 0 bases from V and 4 bases from J, leaving 16 bases between. Germline lookup yields CDR1 SGHRS and CDR2 YFSETQ. The CDR3 coding sequence is TGCGCCAGCAGCTTGGGGAGCGGGCCCTTTGGAGAGACCCAGTACTTC. Amino acid sequence: CASSLGSGPFGETQYF.